The clone carrying this TCR beta chain has a handful of counts. What it recognizes is unknown. Germline values: CDR1 SGHVS, CDR2 FNYEAQ. Unmatched junction bases numbered 12, after V lost 0 bases and J lost 7 bases. The CDR3 extends over 17 amino acids. The data were obtained in a study of early T cells in non-severe SARS-CoV-2 infection. Study summary: RNA in bulk from unsorted whole blood was sequenced, and chains were unpaired. Notes on the study in general: Matches to VDJdb favored anti-spike CD8 responses and missed private and CD4 specificities.

Tagging with unique molecular identifiers was applied to individual cDNA molecules. TCRdb analysed the 5' RACE reads with MiXCR anew, one entry per CDR3 protein. The sample consists of some 70,000 distinct CDR3 sequences, 9% to 15% of them appearing once. The sequence came from an adult who was a healthcare worker with PCR-confirmed SARS-CoV-2 infection or an uninfected control (not recorded which). The genes are TRBV7-6 and TRBJ2-1, with 7 bases fitting TRBD2. Source material: whole blood. This CDR3 reads CASSLAPTGGEGNEQFF. The CDR3 region has the DNA TGTGCCAGCAGCTTAGCCCCCACGGGGGGAGAAGGTAATGAGCAGTTCTTC.